A selection of T cell receptor beta chains follows, all from one sample in a study of shared clonotypes between healthy human individuals. The repertoire was sequenced with immunoSEQ multiplex PCR; TCRdb's copy has only in-frame clones and lacks some. The sample shows 1.5 million to 1.9 million clones, 98% of them seen only once. Sequenced sample: naive CD4+ T cells sorted from blood. Receptors originate from a young man in good health. Both conserved end residues are part of each CDR3. A D gene is named only where the DNA matches it firmly. A clone size is listed for some rows: how often the clone was seen (once, few, many), or a class if it is expanded.

V gene: TRBV19
J gene: TRBJ2-7
D gene: TRBD2
clone size: .
CDR3 DNA: TGTGCCAGTAGTACTCTCCCTTTTTCTAGCGGGTACGAGCAGTACTTC
CDR3 protein: CASSTLPFSSGYEQYF

V gene: TRBV6-4
J gene: TRBJ2-2
D gene: TRBD2
clone size: .
CDR3 DNA: TGTGCCAGCAGTGAAGAAGCGGGAGTTACCGGGGAGCTGTTTTTT
CDR3 protein: CASSEEAGVTGELFF

V gene: TRBV4-3
J gene: TRBJ2-1
D gene: TRBD2
clone size: .
CDR3 DNA: TGCGCCAGCAGCCACGGCGGGAGTAGAGGCGATGAGCAGTTCTTC
CDR3 protein: CASSHGGSRGDEQFF

V gene: TRBV29-1
J gene: TRBJ2-5
D gene: .
clone size: .
CDR3 DNA: TGCAGCGTTATGGGACGAGTAAAGAAAGAGACCCAGTACTTC
CDR3 protein: CSVMGRVKKETQYF

V gene: TRBV5-1
J gene: TRBJ2-1
D gene: .
clone size: .
CDR3 DNA: TGCGCCAGCAGCTCCGATTACACAGGGACGTCTGAGCAGTTCTTC
CDR3 protein: CASSSDYTGTSEQFF

V gene: TRBV20-1
J gene: TRBJ2-7
D gene: .
clone size: .
CDR3 DNA: TGCAGTGCTAGTGGTGAGCAGTACTTC
CDR3 protein: CSASGEQYF

V gene: TRBV28
J gene: TRBJ2-7
D gene: TRBD2
clone size: .
CDR3 DNA: TGTGCCAGCACCCTAGCGGGATTCTACGAGCAGTACTTC
CDR3 protein: CASTLAGFYEQYF

V gene: TRBV18
J gene: TRBJ1-5
D gene: .
clone size: .
CDR3 DNA: TGTGCCAGCTCAGCTCGCCTTGGGCTTGATCAGCCCCAGCATTTT
CDR3 protein: CASSARLGLDQPQHF

V gene: TRBV5-6
J gene: TRBJ1-1
D gene: .
clone size: .
CDR3 DNA: TGTGCCAGCAGCCGGGGGGTGGCGGTTTACGAAGCTTTCTTT
CDR3 protein: CASSRGVAVYEAFF

V gene: TRBV7-6
J gene: TRBJ2-6
D gene: .
clone size: .
CDR3 DNA: TGTGCCAGCAGCACCCCCGGCGGGGCTGGGGCCAACGTCCTGACTTTC
CDR3 protein: CASSTPGGAGANVLTF

V gene: TRBV18
J gene: TRBJ1-2
D gene: .
clone size: .
CDR3 DNA: TGTGCCAGCTCTCCCGGGGTAAACTATGGCTACACCTTC
CDR3 protein: CASSPGVNYGYTF

V gene: TRBV18
J gene: TRBJ1-5
D gene: .
clone size: .
CDR3 DNA: TGTGCCAGCTCACCCCAAGTCCGATCATCCGGTCAGCCCCAGCATTTT
CDR3 protein: CASSPQVRSSGQPQHF

V gene: TRBV9
J gene: TRBJ2-7
D gene: TRBD2
clone size: .
CDR3 DNA: TGTGCCAGCAGCGTAACTAGCGGTCCCTACGAGCAGTACTTC
CDR3 protein: CASSVTSGPYEQYF

V gene: TRBV19
J gene: TRBJ2-1
D gene: .
clone size: .
CDR3 DNA: TGTGCCAGTAGTAGAGTACCACCCGCATATGAGCAGTTCTTC
CDR3 protein: CASSRVPPAYEQFF

V gene: TRBV19
J gene: TRBJ2-3
D gene: .
clone size: once
CDR3 DNA: TGTGCCAGCTCCAGCGGAGGCCCCCTGGATACGCAGTATTTT
CDR3 protein: CASSSGGPLDTQYF

V gene: TRBV6-1
J gene: TRBJ2-7
D gene: TRBD1
clone size: .
CDR3 DNA: TGTGCCAGCAGTGATACTTTTGCCGGACAGGACTACGAGCAGTACTTC
CDR3 protein: CASSDTFAGQDYEQYF

V gene: TRBV5-5
J gene: TRBJ2-5
D gene: .
clone size: .
CDR3 DNA: TGTGCCAGCAGCCGTTGGGGGGCGGGTCTGGAGACCCAGTACTTC
CDR3 protein: CASSRWGAGLETQYF

V gene: TRBV12-2
J gene: TRBJ1-4
D gene: .
clone size: .
CDR3 DNA: TGTGCAAGTCGCATACGGACAGGGGATAATGAAAAACTGTTTTTT
CDR3 protein: CASRIRTGDNEKLFF

V gene: TRBV11-1
J gene: TRBJ2-3
D gene: .
clone size: .
CDR3 DNA: TGTGCCAGCAGCTTAGTAGTTTCCCAGGACACAGATACGCAGTATTTT
CDR3 protein: CASSLVVSQDTDTQYF

V gene: TRBV7-2
J gene: TRBJ2-3
D gene: TRBD2
clone size: once
CDR3 DNA: TGTGCCAGCAGCCTCCAGCGGGGGGGCACAGATACGCAGTATTTT
CDR3 protein: CASSLQRGGTDTQYF

V gene: TRBV30
J gene: TRBJ2-1
D gene: .
clone size: .
CDR3 DNA: TGTGCCTCCGAGAAGGAGGGGGCCCTTCGGAATGAGCAGTTCTTC
CDR3 protein: CASEKEGALRNEQFF

V gene: TRBV20-1
J gene: TRBJ2-5
D gene: .
clone size: .
CDR3 DNA: TGCAGTGCTCCCCAGGTTGGGGTTGTGTACTTC
CDR3 protein: CSAPQVGVVYF

V gene: TRBV5-1
J gene: TRBJ1-2
D gene: .
clone size: .
CDR3 DNA: TGCGCCAGCAGCCGCCAGGACAGCGGAGGCTACACCTTC
CDR3 protein: CASSRQDSGGYTF

V gene: TRBV19
J gene: TRBJ1-4
D gene: .
clone size: .
CDR3 DNA: TGTGCCAGTAGTGCAGGGGCAACTAATGAAAAACTGTTTTTT
CDR3 protein: CASSAGATNEKLFF

V gene: TRBV11-2
J gene: TRBJ2-2
D gene: .
clone size: .
CDR3 DNA: TGTGCCAGCAGCTTAGGCCTAGCGAACACCGGGGAGCTGTTTTTT
CDR3 protein: CASSLGLANTGELFF

V gene: TRBV4-2
J gene: TRBJ2-2
D gene: TRBD2
clone size: .
CDR3 DNA: TGTGCCAGCAGCCAAGATCAGGGACTAGCGGGTTTCATCGTCACCGGGGAGCTGTTTTTT
CDR3 protein: CASSQDQGLAGFIVTGELFF

V gene: TRBV20-1
J gene: TRBJ2-5
D gene: .
clone size: .
CDR3 DNA: TGCAGTGCTCGTAAAGAGACCCAGTACTTC
CDR3 protein: CSARKETQYF

V gene: TRBV18
J gene: TRBJ1-1
D gene: .
clone size: .
CDR3 DNA: TGTGCCAGCTCACCACCGCACGGGAACACTGAAGCTTTCTTT
CDR3 protein: CASSPPHGNTEAFF

V gene: TRBV18
J gene: TRBJ2-3
D gene: TRBD1
clone size: .
CDR3 DNA: TGTGCCAGCTCACTTCAGGCCCCTGGACAGGGACGCACAGATACGCAGTATTTT
CDR3 protein: CASSLQAPGQGRTDTQYF

V gene: TRBV14
J gene: TRBJ2-7
D gene: .
clone size: .
CDR3 DNA: TGTGCCAGCAGCCAAGATCTTGTAGGGTTGGGCGAGCAGTACTTC
CDR3 protein: CASSQDLVGLGEQYF

V gene: TRBV7-2
J gene: TRBJ2-5
D gene: TRBD1
clone size: .
CDR3 DNA: TGTGCCAGCAGCCTCGGACAGGGACGCATGGAGACCCAGTACTTC
CDR3 protein: CASSLGQGRMETQYF

V gene: TRBV19
J gene: TRBJ2-7
D gene: .
clone size: .
CDR3 DNA: TGTGCCAGTAGTGACCCGGCAGGGAATCCCTACGAGCAGTACTTC
CDR3 protein: CASSDPAGNPYEQYF

V gene: TRBV29-1
J gene: TRBJ2-2
D gene: .
clone size: once
CDR3 DNA: TGCAGCGTGGGGGCCAGCGGGGTCACCGGGGAGCTGTTTTTT
CDR3 protein: CSVGASGVTGELFF

V gene: TRBV20-1
J gene: TRBJ2-7
D gene: .
clone size: once
CDR3 DNA: TGCAGTGCTCCAGGACAGTACGAGCAGTACTTC
CDR3 protein: CSAPGQYEQYF

V gene: TRBV27
J gene: TRBJ1-5
D gene: TRBD1
clone size: once
CDR3 DNA: TGTGCCAGCAGCCACAGGGGTCAGCCCCAGCATTTT
CDR3 protein: CASSHRGQPQHF

V gene: TRBV7-2
J gene: TRBJ2-3
D gene: TRBD1
clone size: .
CDR3 DNA: TGTGCCAGCAGCTTAACAGGGGGCACAGATACGCAGTATTTT
CDR3 protein: CASSLTGGTDTQYF

V gene: TRBV12-2
J gene: TRBJ1-2
D gene: .
clone size: .
CDR3 DNA: TGTGCAAAGACCAGCCCGGGACAGACATCGTGCAACTATGGCTACACCTTC
CDR3 protein: CAKTSPGQTSCNYGYTF

V gene: TRBV19
J gene: TRBJ2-7
D gene: .
clone size: .
CDR3 DNA: TGTGCCAGTAGTATTTCGGGTAGAAGCTACGAGCAGTACTTC
CDR3 protein: CASSISGRSYEQYF

V gene: TRBV18
J gene: TRBJ1-2
D gene: TRBD1
clone size: .
CDR3 DNA: TGTGCCAGCTCACCCTGGACAGGGACGGACTATGGCTACACCTTC
CDR3 protein: CASSPWTGTDYGYTF

V gene: TRBV6-1
J gene: TRBJ2-7
D gene: .
clone size: .
CDR3 DNA: TGTGCCAGCAGCACCGGGACGGACGCAATTTACGAGCAGTACTTC
CDR3 protein: CASSTGTDAIYEQYF

V gene: TRBV7-9
J gene: TRBJ1-4
D gene: TRBD1
clone size: .
CDR3 DNA: TGTGCCAGCAGCCGGGACAGGTTATCTACTAATGAAAAACTGTTTTTT
CDR3 protein: CASSRDRLSTNEKLFF

V gene: TRBV9
J gene: TRBJ2-1
D gene: .
clone size: .
CDR3 DNA: TGTGCCAGCAGCGTAGAGGGCTACTACAATGAGCAGTTCTTC
CDR3 protein: CASSVEGYYNEQFF